These 27 T cell receptor beta chains came from one sample sequenced in a study of immune reconstitution after stem cell transplant in scleroderma. One entry per CDR3 protein, called by TCRdb with MiXCR from the RT-PCR reads. This sample has under 4,500 distinct CDR3 sequences, with approximately 6% found just once. Collection of the sample occurred before or after autologous hematopoietic stem cell transplantation (not recorded which). The receptors come from a female donor with systemic sclerosis.

The table lists this clonotype with a few counts. For the CDR3, the DNA is TGTGCCAGCAGCTTAAATGCACGAGGACTAGCGGGATCGCACGGCGGGGAGCTGTTTTTT. Translated: CASSLNARGLAGSHGGELFF. The chain uses TRBV7-3 and TRBJ2-2, with 12 bases matching TRBD2. V shed 1 base and J 7 bases; nucleotides not matched to a gene: 16. Germline V gene data show CDR1 as SGHTA and CDR2 as FQGTGA. This CDR3 is built from 20 residues.

In this sample, this clonotype is medium-sized (0.01 to 0.1%). The chain couples TRBV5-1 to TRBJ1-1; D gene unclear. V was pared by 0 bases and J by 10 bases, with 25 bases between. Per the germline V gene, CDR1 is SGHRS and CDR2 is YFSETQ. The CDR3 is 17 residues long. The CDR3 DNA follows: TGCGCCAGCAGCTTGGCCCTTACGGCGGGCCAACACCGAGGAGCTTTCTTT. Protein: CASSLALTAGQHRGAFF.

This sequence joins TRBV5-1 and TRBJ2-7, with D uncertain. Germline CDR1 is SGHRS and CDR2 is YFSETQ. V was clipped by 2 bases and J by 3 bases, with 12 bases between them. The CDR3 spans 14 residues. Here the CDR3 reads CASSFLGRDYEQYF. In DNA form, the CDR3 reads TGCGCCAGCAGCTTTCTGGGTAGGGACTACGAGCAGTACTTC.

By sample fraction, this clonotype is medium-sized (0.01 to 0.1%). This sequence joins TRBV29-1 and TRBJ1-4; D call uncertain. V dropped 4 bases and J dropped 7 bases, with 13 bases sitting between them. This CDR3 is built from 13 residues. Germline CDR1 is SQVTM and CDR2 is ANQGSEA. CDR3 DNA sequence: TGCAGCGTTGTCGGGCGGGTTGGTGAAAAACTGTTTTTT. Translated, it gives CSVVGRVGEKLFF. The whole variable domain, filled in from reference TRBV29-1 and TRBJ1-4, reads SAVISQKPSRDICQRGTSLTIQCQVDSQVTMMFWYRQQPGQSLTLIATANQGSEATYESGFVIDKFPISRPNLTFSTLTVSNMSPEDSSIYLCSVVGRVGEKLFFGSGTQLSVL.

V and J are TRBV7-9 and TRBJ1-2, with 7 bases that match TRBD1. CDR3 size: 14 residues. Germline CDR1 is SEHNR and CDR2 is FQNEAQ (reference sequence). The J segment lost 4 bases and the V segment lost 1 base, leaving 3 bases of the junction unmatched. Written as DNA, the CDR3 is TGTGCCAGCAGCTTAGGACAGGGAGGCTATGGCTACACCTTC. It codes for CASSLGQGGYGYTF.

The gene calls are TRBV7-2 and TRBJ2-7; 8 nucleotides align to TRBD2. V was pared by 5 bases and J by 6 bases, with 9 bases of the junction left unmatched. From germline, CDR1 is SGHTA and CDR2 FQGNSA. The CDR3 consists of 14 residues. CDR3 in DNA: TGTGCCAGCAGCCCCCACGGGGGGGCGTTCGAGCAGTACTTC. Translation: CASSPHGGAFEQYF.

This clonotype is categorized as medium-sized. The chain recombines TRBV14 with TRBJ1-4; the match to TRBD1 covers 8 bases. J lost 5 bases, V lost 3 bases, and 8 bases had no gene match. The germline V gene encodes CDR1 SGHDN and CDR2 FVKESK. This CDR3 is built from 16 residues. CDR3 sequence (DNA): TGTGCCAGCAGCCATCACGGCAGGACAGGGAATGAAAAACTGTTTTTT. Its translation: CASSHHGRTGNEKLFF.

By its share, this clonotype is medium-sized (0.01 to 0.1%). CDR3 region: CSAEGRYNEQFF. CDR3 DNA sequence: TGCAGTGCGGAGGGACGGTACAATGAGCAGTTCTTC. This chain uses TRBV20-1 with TRBJ2-1, with a possible D match to TRBD2 (6 bases). The germline V gene encodes CDR1 DFQATT and CDR2 SNEGSKA (reference sequence). The CDR3 covers 12 residues. V was cut by 6 bases and J by 4 bases, with 10 bases left in between.

By share, this clonotype ranks as medium-sized. This chain links TRBV28 with TRBJ2-3; a possible D gene is TRBD2 (5 bases). Germline V lookup: CDR1 MDHEN, CDR2 SYDVKM. The CDR3 sequence is 10 residues long. Trimming pared 10 bases from V and 6 bases from J, leaving 8 bases between. CDR3 in DNA: TGTGCCACCACGGGGGATACGCAGTATTTT. Residues: CATTGDTQYF.

Sample share makes this clonotype medium-sized. V gene TRBV12-5 combines with J gene TRBJ2-7, with D perhaps being TRBD1 or TRBD2 (5 bases each). The CDR3 consists of 13 residues. Trimming stripped 6 bases from V and 2 bases from J, with 11 bases between. Germline lookup yields CDR1 LGHNT and CDR2 FRNRAP. CDR3 protein: CASGGTDTYEQYF. DNA of the CDR3: TGTGCTAGTGGAGGGACGGATACCTACGAGCAGTACTTC. Using reference TRBV12-5 and TRBJ2-7 for the parts outside the CDR3, the full variable domain is DARVTQTPRHKVTEMGQEVTMRCQPILGHNTVFWYRQTMMQGLELLAYFRNRAPLDDSGMPKDRFSAEMPDATLATLKIQPSEPRDSAVYFCASGGTDTYEQYFGPGTRLTVT.

This clonotype is deemed medium-sized. The chain is built from TRBV20-1 and TRBJ1-2, with D possibly being TRBD1 (5 bases). The germline V and J ends were trimmed by 4 bases and 4 bases, with 16 bases remaining between them. CDR3 length equals 14 residues. Germline CDR1 and CDR2: DFQATT and SNEGSKA (reference sequence). The CDR3 DNA reads TGCAGTGCTACCCAGGGAAAAGGGGTCTATGGCTACACCTTC. Translation: CSATQGKGVYGYTF.

In this sample, this clonotype is medium-sized. The rearrangement joins TRBV27 to TRBJ1-5, with D perhaps matching TRBD1 (5 bases). CDR1 is MNHEY, CDR2 SMNVEV, per germline (reference sequence). V lost 3 bases, J lost 6 bases, and 9 bases lay in between. The CDR3 covers 13 residues. The CDR3 is CASSLRGGQPQHF. CDR3 coding DNA: TGTGCCAGCAGTTTGAGGGGAGGTCAGCCCCAGCATTTT.

This clonotype turned up a few times. V and J are TRBV5-1 and TRBJ2-3; D is undetermined. In germline, CDR1 is SGHRS, CDR2 YFSETQ. The CDR3 consists of 13 residues. Trimming removed 0 bases from V and 1 base from J, with 3 bases in between. DNA for the CDR3: TGCGCCAGCAGCTTGGGCGGCACAGATACGCAGTATTTT. Translating gives CASSLGGTDTQYF. Looking up the rest from reference TRBV5-1 and TRBJ2-3 gives the full variable domain: KAGVTQTPRYLIKTRGQQVTLSCSPISGHRSVSWYQQTPGQGLQFLFEYFSETQRNKGNFPGRFSGRQFSNSRSEMNVSTLELGDSALYLCASSLGGTDTQYFGPGTRLTVL.

The chain combines TRBV20-1 with TRBJ2-7, with D possibly being TRBD2 (6 bases). Germline CDR1 and CDR2: DFQATT and SNEGSKA (reference sequence). This CDR3 region has 11 residues. V dropped 2 bases and J dropped 7 bases, with 9 bases sitting between them. CDR3 in DNA: TGCAGTGCTAGATCACGGGGGGAGCAGTACTTC. It codes for CSARSRGEQYF.

This clonotype is classed as medium-sized. The chain carries TRBV29-1 and TRBJ2-2; D remains ambiguous. This CDR3 region has 11 residues. Germline loops: CDR1 SQVTM, CDR2 ANQGSEA. V was trimmed by 7 bases and J by 3 bases, leaving 6 bases between them. CDR3 sequence reads: CSAGDTGELFF. As DNA, the CDR3 is TGCAGCGCCGGAGACACCGGGGAGCTGTTTTTT.

Relative to its sample, this clonotype is medium-sized. V gene TRBV7-6 combines with J gene TRBJ2-2; D is ambiguous. Germline CDR1 reads SGHVS; CDR2 reads FNYEAQ. The CDR3 runs 14 residues. Trimming took 1 base from V and 4 from J, leaving 7 bases between them. Here the CDR3 DNA reads TGTGCCAGCAGCTTAGTGGGCCTCACCGGGGAGCTGTTTTTT. Translating it yields CASSLVGLTGELFF.

This clonotype is medium-sized within its sample. This rearrangement joins TRBV3-1 to TRBJ2-1; D gene unclear. Between the trimmed V and J ends, which lost 1 base and 0 bases, there was a span of 10 bases. The CDR3 is made up of 16 amino acids. Germline V lookup: CDR1 LGHDT, CDR2 YNNKEL (reference sequence). The DNA of the CDR3 is TGTGCCAGCAGCCAAGCCAGGACCAGCTCCTACAATGAGCAGTTCTTC. The encoded protein is CASSQARTSSYNEQFF.

This clonotype ranks as medium-sized. The chain carries TRBV28 and TRBJ2-7, with D perhaps TRBD2 (6 bases). The length of the CDR3 is 13 residues. Per germline, CDR1 MDHEN and CDR2 SYDVKM. Deletions cut 4 bases from V and 7 bases from J, with 14 bases between. CDR3 region: CASSSYTEGEQYF. The DNA for the CDR3 is TGTGCCAGCAGTTCCTACACGGAGGGGGAGCAGTACTTC.

J is TRBJ2-1 and V is TRBV12-3 or TRBV12-4; 12 bases match TRBD2. The CDR3 covers 13 residues. The V gene end was trimmed by 11 bases and the J gene end by 7 bases; junction bases not matched to a gene: 6. This chain's CDR3 is CAARTSGNNEQFF. The CDR3 nucleotides are TGTGCCGCCCGGACTAGCGGGAATAATGAGCAGTTCTTC.

By sample fraction, this clonotype is medium-sized. V usage is TRBV7-8 and J usage is TRBJ1-3; 7 bases are shared with TRBD1. With V trimmed by 5 bases and J by 0 bases, 10 bases remained unmatched. CDR1 is SGHVS, CDR2 FQNEAQ, per germline. The CDR3 sequence is 17 residues long. CDR3 coding DNA: TGTGCCAGCAGCCCTGGGACAGCCACCTACTCTGGAAACACCATATATTTT. It is translated as CASSPGTATYSGNTIYF.

The rearrangement uses TRBV18 and TRBJ1-4, with TRBD1 identical over 8 bases. V lost 4 bases and J lost 7; bases outside the gene matches: 8. CDR1 and CDR2 (germline): KGHSH, LQKENI. CDR3 length: 15 amino acids. DNA of the CDR3: TGTGCCAGCTCACGTAGTCAGGGGGCGAGTGAAAAACTGTTTTTT. Protein product: CASSRSQGASEKLFF.

V and J are TRBV19 and TRBJ2-7, with 9 bases aligning to TRBD2. Losses at the gene ends were 5 bases for V and 1 base for J; bases not matched to a gene: 3. The CDR3 spans 14 residues. Germline loops: CDR1 LNHDA, CDR2 SQIVND (reference sequence). The CDR3 sequence is CASSLSGGSYEQYF. CDR3 DNA: TGTGCCAGTAGTTTGAGCGGGGGGTCCTACGAGCAGTACTTC.

This clonotype counts as medium-sized. V and J are TRBV20-1 and TRBJ1-1; D is ambiguous. V dropped 3 bases and J dropped 1 base, with 12 bases sitting between them. Germline lookup yields CDR1 DFQATT and CDR2 SNEGSKA (reference sequence). The CDR3 length is 14 residues. The CDR3 reads CSASKPNANTEAFF. The CDR3 coding sequence is TGCAGTGCTAGCAAACCGAACGCGAACACTGAAGCTTTCTTT.

This clonotype is medium-sized in the sample. The chain couples TRBV5-6 to TRBJ1-5; TRBD1 agrees at 7 bases. J lost 3 bases, V lost 1 base, and 1 base had no gene match. The germline CDR1 and CDR2 sequences are SGHDT and YYEEEE. This CDR3 is built from 14 residues. The CDR3 DNA reads as TGTGCCAGCAGCTTGCAGGGGGTCAATCAGCCCCAGCATTTT. Translated: CASSLQGVNQPQHF.

This clonotype is medium-sized within its sample. This chain uses TRBV6-5 with TRBJ1-2; 7 bases map to TRBD1. V dropped 0 bases and J dropped 5; count of bases not matched to a gene: 6. This CDR3 comprises 15 residues. Looked up from germline, CDR1 is MNHEY and CDR2 is SVGAGI. This CDR3 reads CASSYSEGAVYGYTF. In DNA, the CDR3 is TGTGCCAGCAGTTACTCGGAGGGGGCAGTATATGGCTACACCTTC.

This clonotype has a handful of counts. The chain has TRBV14 and TRBJ2-7, with D perhaps matching TRBD1 or TRBD2 (7 bases each). The germline V gene encodes CDR1 SGHDN and CDR2 FVKESK. The CDR3 has 13 residues. Deletions cut 2 bases from V and 6 bases from J, with 11 bases between. CDR3: CASSQTRGGEQYF. CDR3 DNA: TGTGCCAGCAGCCAAACCAGGGGGGGCGAGCAGTACTTC.

This clonotype is medium-sized. V is TRBV6-2 or TRBV6-3 and J is TRBJ2-3; the D is unclear. Trimming shortened V by 6 bases and J by 0 bases, and 13 bases separated the two germline ends. The germline V gene encodes CDR1 MNHEY and CDR2 SVGEGT. CDR3 size: 15 residues. The CDR3 loop reads CASRNTGSSTDTQYF. CDR3 nucleotides: TGTGCCAGCAGGAACACCGGGTCGAGCACAGATACGCAGTATTTT.